The 22 T cell receptor beta chains reported below all come from one sample, sequenced in a study of T cell repertoires in cytomegalovirus infection. TCRdb re-derived calls from the reads in MiXCR, one entry per CDR3 protein. The repertoire holds 150,000 to 200,000 distinct CDR3 sequences, with about 30% as singletons. The sequenced sample consisted of PBMCs. The receptors come from a human donor in good health (CMV status not recorded). Some clones in this sample may be carry-over from other donors' samples.

The chain has TRBV25-1 and TRBJ1-6, with D possibly TRBD1 on 5 matching bases. V gave up 5 bases and J gave up 6 bases, with 14 bases separating them. The CDR3 length is 15 residues. CDR1 is MGHDK, CDR2 SYGVNS, per germline. CDR3 coding DNA: TGTGCCAGCAGTCCCCCAGGGCGACTTAATTCACCCCTCCACTTT. Translation gives CASSPPGRLNSPLHF. The variable domain in full, with the rest retrieved from reference TRBV25-1 and TRBJ1-6, is EADIYQTPRYLVIGTGKKITLECSQTMGHDKMYWYQQDPGMELHLIHYSYGVNSTEKGDLSSESTVSRIRTEHFPLTLESARPSHTSQYLCASSPPGRLNSPLHFGNGTRLTVT.

The rearrangement uses TRBV20-1 and TRBJ1-3, with 8 bases fitting TRBD1. This CDR3 is built from 13 residues. CDR1 is DFQATT and CDR2 is SNEGSKA in the germline V gene (reference sequence). J was trimmed by 4 bases and V by 2 bases; bases with no gene match: 1. The CDR3 nucleotides read TGCAGTGCTAGACGGACAGGGGGAAACACCATATATTTT. As protein: CSARRTGGNTIYF.

This clonotype was seen only a few times. V and J are TRBV7-2 and TRBJ2-1; D may be TRBD2 (6 bases). The V gene lost 5 bases and the J gene lost 7 bases, with 18 bases spanning the gap. The CDR3 is made up of 15 amino acids. Germline V CDR1 and CDR2: SGHTA, FQGNSA. CDR3 bases: TGTGCCAGCAGCGCGACCGTGGGGGGTTGGAATGAGCAGTTCTTC. Its translation: CASSATVGGWNEQFF.

The chain combines TRBV4-1 with TRBJ2-4, with D maybe TRBD2 (6 bases). CDR1 is MGHRA, CDR2 YSYEKL, per germline. Deletions cut 4 bases from V and 0 bases from J, with 13 bases between. The CDR3 spans 16 residues. For the CDR3, the DNA is TGCGCCAGCAGCCCTGGGGGGTCCAGAGCCAAAAACATTCAGTACTTC. This encodes CASSPGGSRAKNIQYF.

The CDR3 DNA is TGTGCCAGCAGTTACCGGGGAGCCCCCTACAATGAGCAGTTCTTC. Its translation: CASSYRGAPYNEQFF. The chain links TRBV6-2 or TRBV6-3 to TRBJ2-1; a possible D gene is TRBD2 (5 bases). CDR3 size: 15 residues. The V gene's germline CDR1 is MNHEY and CDR2 SVGEGT. Trimming took off 2 bases at V and 2 bases at J, with 10 bases between the two ends.

This clonotype was detected only a few times. The rearrangement uses TRBV2 and TRBJ1-6; D gene ambiguous. The germline V and J ends were trimmed by 4 bases and 10 bases, with 8 bases remaining between them. The CDR3 contains 12 residues. The germline gives CDR1 SNHLY, CDR2 FYNNEI. CDR3 amino acids: CASSALVSPLHF. Written as DNA, the CDR3 is TGTGCCAGCAGTGCTTTGGTCTCACCCCTCCACTTT.

The chain has TRBV11-2 and TRBJ2-5; 7 bases fit TRBD2. Germline V lookup: CDR1 SGHAT, CDR2 FQNNGV. The CDR3 extends over 11 amino acids. V lost 8 bases and J lost 4; bases outside the gene matches: 1. The CDR3 sequence: CASRGVETQYF. Written as DNA, the CDR3 is TGTGCCAGCCGGGGGGTAGAGACCCAGTACTTC.

V gene TRBV6-6 combines with J gene TRBJ1-4, with D tentatively TRBD1 (6 bases). The CDR3 totals 14 residues. The germline V gene has CDR1 MNHNY and CDR2 SVGAGI (reference sequence). Trimming removed 6 bases at V and 7 bases at J, with 15 bases between. This CDR3 reads CASSDGGGGEKLFF. DNA for the CDR3: TGTGCCAGCAGCGACGGAGGAGGGGGTGAAAAACTGTTTTTT.

J is TRBJ2-7 and V is TRBV5-1; a possible D gene is TRBD1 (5 bases). CDR1 and CDR2 (germline): SGHRS, YFSETQ. This CDR3 contains 13 residues. V dropped 2 bases and J dropped 3 bases, with 9 bases sitting between them. The CDR3 sequence: CASSFDSFYEQYF. CDR3 in DNA: TGCGCCAGCAGCTTCGACAGCTTCTACGAGCAGTACTTC.

This clonotype was detected only a few times. The V gene is TRBV20-1, the J gene TRBJ1-2; maybe TRBD1 (5 bases). The CDR3 has 12 amino acids. V was trimmed by 3 bases and J by 3 bases, leaving 8 bases between them. Germline-derived CDR1 and CDR2 are DFQATT and SNEGSKA (reference sequence). For the CDR3, the DNA is TGCAGTGCTAGTCAAGGGGACTATGGCTACACCTTC. Translating it yields CSASQGDYGYTF.

This clonotype has a count of ten or more. The genes are TRBV29-1 and TRBJ2-1; maybe TRBD1 (6 bases). Trimming pared 2 bases from V and 0 bases from J, leaving 14 bases between. CDR3 length: 16 amino acids. Germline V gene sequence: CDR1 SQVTM, CDR2 ANQGSEA. The CDR3 coding sequence is TGCAGCGTTGAATCGGACAGTCGGAGCTCCTACAATGAGCAGTTCTTC. Translated, it gives CSVESDSRSSYNEQFF.

This chain links TRBV12-3 or TRBV12-4 with TRBJ1-2; D gene ambiguous. The CDR3 length is 12 residues. Between the trimmed V and J ends, which lost 8 bases and 6 bases, there was a span of 13 bases. The CDR3 loop reads CASGRPSNGYTF. CDR3 bases: TGTGCCAGCGGCAGACCTTCGAATGGCTACACCTTC.

This clonotype was counted at least ten times. The chain couples TRBV4-1 to TRBJ1-5; D gene unclear. Trimming stripped 0 bases from V and 4 bases from J, with 10 bases between. The CDR3 has 15 amino acids. Germline V gene lookup returns CDR1 MGHRA and CDR2 YSYEKL. The CDR3 DNA reads as TGCGCCAGCAGCCAAGACGTCACAGCAAATCAGCCCCAGCATTTT. Protein: CASSQDVTANQPQHF.

This CDR3 is CASRFSSLTGELFF. The CDR3 nucleotides read TGTGCCAGCAGATTCAGTAGTCTCACCGGGGAGCTGTTTTTT. The chain couples TRBV6-2 or TRBV6-3 to TRBJ2-2; D remains ambiguous. CDR1 is MNHEY, CDR2 SVGEGT, per germline. There are 14 residues in the CDR3. V lost 6 bases and J 4 bases, leaving 12 bases between the germline ends.

This clonotype showed up just a few times. The chain links TRBV11-3 to TRBJ1-1; D remains ambiguous. The CDR3 loop spans 13 amino acids. From germline, CDR1 is SGHNT and CDR2 YENEEA. V was shortened by 4 bases and J by 3 bases, with 9 bases between the two germline ends. CDR3 protein: CASSYGEYTEAFF. The CDR3 DNA is TGTGCCAGCAGCTACGGGGAGTACACTGAAGCTTTCTTT.

The gene calls are TRBV5-4 and TRBJ2-1; 9 positions agree with TRBD1. Germline V lookup: CDR1 SGHNT, CDR2 YYREEE (reference sequence). Trimming cost V 4 bases and J 5 bases; bases outside gene matches: 7. This CDR3 contains 15 residues. The CDR3 DNA sequence: TGTGCCAGCAGCCCCCGGGACAGGGCTAACAATGAGCAGTTCTTC. The encoded protein is CASSPRDRANNEQFF.

This clonotype was found a few times. V is TRBV6-5 and J is TRBJ1-3, with D uncertain. This CDR3 region has 15 residues. V was trimmed by 6 bases and J by 2 bases, leaving 14 bases between them. CDR1 is MNHEY, CDR2 SVGAGI, per germline. This CDR3 reads CASRPRGNAGNTIYF. CDR3 DNA sequence: TGTGCCAGCAGACCCCGAGGTAACGCTGGAAACACCATATATTTT.

This clonotype has only a few counts. This chain uses TRBV5-6 with TRBJ1-6; no firm D call. Germline V CDR1 and CDR2: SGHDT, YYEEEE. The CDR3 contains 16 residues. The V gene lost 2 bases and the J gene lost 10 bases, with 19 bases spanning the gap. The CDR3 is CASSLTPIVESSPLHF. The CDR3 DNA sequence: TGTGCCAGCAGCTTAACGCCGATCGTGGAGAGCTCACCCCTCCACTTT.

The chain recombines TRBV12-3 or TRBV12-4 with TRBJ2-1, with TRBD1 identical over 9 bases. The CDR3 contains 15 residues. With V trimmed by 6 bases and J by 2 bases, 5 bases remained unmatched. The CDR3 coding sequence is TGTGCCAGCAGACGGACAGGGGAAACCTACAATGAGCAGTTCTTC. Residues: CASRRTGETYNEQFF.

The genes are TRBV19 and TRBJ1-4, with D uncertain. The CDR3 has 14 residues. Germline V gene lookup returns CDR1 LNHDA and CDR2 SQIVND (reference sequence). Trimming shortened V by 5 bases and J by 7 bases, and 14 bases separated the two germline ends. The CDR3 nucleotides read TGTGCCAGTAGTCGGACTAGTATGGGTGAAAAACTGTTTTTT. This gives the protein CASSRTSMGEKLFF.

This clonotype came up many times. The gene calls are TRBV10-3 and TRBJ1-2; 7 bases line up with TRBD1. The CDR3 has 14 amino acids. V shed 7 bases and J 6 bases; nucleotides not matched to a gene: 11. Germline V lookup: CDR1 ENHRY, CDR2 SYGVKD. The CDR3 protein is CAITNGGTANGYTF. The CDR3 coding sequence is TGTGCCATCACTAATGGGGGGACAGCGAATGGCTACACCTTC.

The rearrangement joins TRBV29-1 to TRBJ2-1; D is perhaps TRBD1 or TRBD2 (6 bases each). This CDR3 region has 12 residues. The germline CDR1 and CDR2 sequences are SQVTM and ANQGSEA. The CDR3 bases are TGCAGTGGAGGGGGAAGGTACAATGAGCAGTTCTTC. Its translation: CSGGGRYNEQFF.